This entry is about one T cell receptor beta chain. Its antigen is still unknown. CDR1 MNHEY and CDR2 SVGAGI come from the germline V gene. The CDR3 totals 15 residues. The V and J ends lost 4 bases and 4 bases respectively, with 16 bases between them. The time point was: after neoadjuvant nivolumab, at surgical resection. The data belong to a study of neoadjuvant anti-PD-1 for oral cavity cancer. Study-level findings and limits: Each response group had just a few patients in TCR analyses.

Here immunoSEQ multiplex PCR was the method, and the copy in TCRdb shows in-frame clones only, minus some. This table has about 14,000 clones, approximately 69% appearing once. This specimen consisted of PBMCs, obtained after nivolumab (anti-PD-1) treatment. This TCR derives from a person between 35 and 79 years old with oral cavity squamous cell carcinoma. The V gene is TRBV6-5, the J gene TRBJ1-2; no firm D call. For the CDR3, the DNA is TGTGCCAGCAGTTCGGTTACACAAGGACTCTATGGCTACACCTTC. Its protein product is CASSSVTQGLYGYTF.